Following are 30 T cell receptor beta chains from one sample sequenced in a study of CD8 T cells in Susac syndrome. RNA totalling roughly 0.5 to 1 ug underwent reverse transcription with random hexamers. In TCRdb, the immunoSEQ multiplex PCR reads were re-called with MiXCR into one record per CDR3 protein. The profile shows around 130,000 distinct CDR3 sequences, about 93% of them singletons. Sequenced sample: CD8+ T cells from PBMCs. These receptors were obtained from a human donor with multiple sclerosis.

The chain combines TRBV10-3 with TRBJ1-1; D is possibly TRBD1 (6 bases). With 6 bases removed from V and 2 bases from J, the gap between germline ends came to 10 bases. This CDR3 region has 13 residues. Germline CDR1 is ENHRY and CDR2 is SYGVKD. The CDR3 loop is CAIRRTVNTEAFF. For the CDR3, the DNA is TGTGCCATCAGGAGGACAGTCAACACTGAAGCTTTCTTT.

V is TRBV9 and J is TRBJ1-3, with D perhaps matching TRBD1 (5 bases). The germline V gene encodes CDR1 SGDLS and CDR2 YYNGEE. V was trimmed by 3 bases and J by 2 bases, leaving 12 bases between them. This CDR3 is 15 amino acids long. The CDR3 is CASSGGGSPGNTIYF. The DNA of the CDR3 is TGTGCCAGCAGCGGGGGGGGGTCACCTGGAAACACCATATATTTT.

This sequence joins TRBV30 and TRBJ2-3; 8 nucleotides agree with TRBD2. Germline V gene sequence: CDR1 GTSNPN, CDR2 SVGIG (reference sequence). The trim removed 4 bases at V and 0 bases at J, leaving 9 bases unmatched. The CDR3 consists of 16 residues. In DNA, the CDR3 is TGTGCCTGGACCACACTAGCGGATCCTAGCACAGATACGCAGTATTTT. It encodes CAWTTLADPSTDTQYF.

The chain uses TRBV5-1 and TRBJ2-5, with D hard to call. The CDR3 extends over 14 amino acids. V lost 0 bases and J lost 0, with 6 bases in between. Germline V gives CDR1 SGHRS, CDR2 YFSETQ. The CDR3, as DNA: TGCGCCAGCAGCTTGGAAGGCTACCAAGAGACCCAGTACTTC. This gives the protein CASSLEGYQETQYF.

The rearrangement uses TRBV15 and TRBJ2-7; 9 bases line up with TRBD1. This CDR3 has 15 amino acids. Unmatched junction bases numbered 8, after V lost 5 bases and J lost 3 bases. CDR1 is LNHNV and CDR2 is YYDKDF in the germline V gene (reference sequence). The CDR3 region is CATSAGTGIYYEQYF. In DNA form, the CDR3 reads TGTGCCACCAGCGCCGGGACAGGGATTTACTACGAGCAGTACTTC.

This sequence joins TRBV20-1 and TRBJ2-1; no clear D. CDR3 length: 14 amino acids. Germline CDR1 and CDR2: DFQATT and SNEGSKA (reference sequence). Deletions cut 2 bases from V and 9 bases from J, with 17 bases between. CDR3 sequence (DNA): TGCAGTGCTAGAAACCCTCAGACAATGAGTGAGCAGTTCTTC. Translation gives CSARNPQTMSEQFF.

V is TRBV7-2 and J is TRBJ2-7, with no clear D. V shed 4 bases and J shed 2 bases, with 12 bases lying between them. The length of the CDR3 is 14 residues. Per the germline V gene, CDR1 is SGHTA and CDR2 is FQGNSA. CDR3 nucleotide sequence: TGTGCCAGCAGCTCCCTTATTGGAACCTACGAGCAGTACTTC. This codes for CASSSLIGTYEQYF.

The rearrangement joins TRBV20-1 to TRBJ2-1, with D possibly matching TRBD2 (6 bases). Germline V gives CDR1 DFQATT, CDR2 SNEGSKA (reference sequence). The V end was cut by 6 bases, the J end by 5 bases, with 14 bases between. This CDR3 comprises 13 residues. CDR3 bases: TGCAGTGCCCCGGGACTTCGCCACAATGAGCAGTTCTTC. As protein: CSAPGLRHNEQFF.

This clonotype was observed a handful of times. CDR3 loop: CASSLDFSGNTIYF. For the CDR3, the DNA is TGTGCCAGCAGCTTGGACTTCTCTGGAAACACCATATATTTT. The J gene is TRBJ1-3, the V gene TRBV5-4; no clear D gene. This CDR3 spans 14 amino acids. CDR1 is SGHNT, CDR2 YYREEE, per germline (reference sequence). Between the trimmed V and J ends, which lost 0 bases and 0 bases, there was a span of 4 bases.

This clonotype was observed a handful of times. The J gene is TRBJ2-7, the V gene TRBV3-1; TRBD2 matches at 7 bases. J was trimmed by 3 bases and V by 1 base; bases with no gene match: 3. CDR1 and CDR2 from the germline V gene are LGHDT and YNNKEL (reference sequence). The CDR3 covers 14 residues. The CDR3 sequence: CASSQVLAVYEQYF. The CDR3, as DNA: TGTGCCAGCAGCCAAGTTCTAGCGGTCTACGAGCAGTACTTC.

The chain combines TRBV19 with TRBJ1-1; no firm D call. V was shortened by 5 bases and J by 0 bases, with 13 bases between the two germline ends. The CDR3 is 15 amino acids. The germline V gene has CDR1 LNHDA and CDR2 SQIVND (reference sequence). The CDR3 loop is CASSASGNLNTEAFF. Written as DNA, the CDR3 is TGTGCCAGTAGTGCCTCCGGGAACTTGAACACTGAAGCTTTCTTT.

The chain carries TRBV4-3 and TRBJ1-2; no firm D call. The CDR3 has 14 amino acids. The germline gives CDR1 LGHNA, CDR2 YSLEER. Trimming removed 0 bases at V and 4 bases at J, with 9 bases between. CDR3: CASSQDRTFYGYTF. In DNA, the CDR3 is TGCGCCAGCAGCCAAGACAGAACCTTCTATGGCTACACCTTC.

In its sample, this clonotype was seen once. The genes are TRBV3-1 and TRBJ1-5; the D gene is possibly TRBD1 (6 bases). Trimming pared 0 bases from V and 0 bases from J, leaving 12 bases between. The length of the CDR3 is 17 residues. The germline gives CDR1 LGHDT, CDR2 YNNKEL (reference sequence). Written as DNA, the CDR3 is TGTGCCAGCAGCCAAGACAGGGGAGGGTTTAGCAATCAGCCCCAGCATTTT. Protein sequence: CASSQDRGGFSNQPQHF.

The rearrangement links TRBV2 to TRBJ2-3, with 7 positions matching TRBD2. The V segment lost 0 bases and the J segment 2 bases; nucleotides outside the gene matches: 11. The CDR3 covers 18 residues. CDR1 is SNHLY, CDR2 FYNNEI, per germline. CDR3: CASSEAVRLAGVTDTQYF. In DNA, the CDR3 is TGTGCCAGCAGTGAAGCCGTCAGACTAGCCGGGGTCACAGATACGCAGTATTTT.

V gene TRBV5-1 combines with J gene TRBJ2-7, with D tentatively TRBD2 (6 bases). The CDR3 is made up of 12 amino acids. Trimming shortened V by 3 bases and J by 6 bases, and 10 bases separated the two germline ends. CDR1 and CDR2 from the germline V gene are SGHRS and YFSETQ. CDR3 sequence reads: CASSSGLPEQYF. The CDR3, as DNA: TGCGCCAGCAGCTCGGGACTCCCCGAGCAGTACTTC.

Comments on this clonotype: The junction and the germline gene differ at one end; a read error may be behind it. The rearrangement joins TRBV12-3 or TRBV12-4 to TRBJ1-1; TRBD1 might be the D (5 bases). The CDR3 loop spans 14 amino acids. The CDR3 DNA follows: TGTGCCAGCGGTTTTGGGGCGATGAACACTGAAGCTTTCTTT. This codes for CASGFGAMNTEAFF.

V and J are TRBV9 and TRBJ1-1, with 9 bases that match TRBD1. Germline V lookup: CDR1 SGDLS, CDR2 YYNGEE. Trimming cost V 2 bases and J 5 bases; bases outside gene matches: 1. This CDR3 spans 13 amino acids. This chain's CDR3 is CASSVGQGTEAFF. The DNA of the CDR3 is TGTGCCAGCAGCGTGGGACAGGGTACTGAAGCTTTCTTT.

J is TRBJ2-7 and V is TRBV27; 9 bases match TRBD2. The V and J ends lost 7 bases and 6 bases, in that order; junction bases with no gene match: 13. Looked up from germline, CDR1 is MNHEY and CDR2 is SMNVEV (reference sequence). This CDR3 comprises 15 residues. The CDR3 is CASTPVGTSSREQYF. CDR3 nucleotide sequence: TGTGCCAGCACCCCCGTCGGGACTAGCTCCCGCGAGCAGTACTTC.

V and J are TRBV29-1 and TRBJ2-7; TRBD2 is a possible D gene (6 bases). From germline, CDR1 is SQVTM and CDR2 ANQGSEA. V was clipped by 3 bases and J by 5 bases, with 14 bases between them. The CDR3 covers 13 residues. The CDR3 region is CSVDVASEDEQYF. The CDR3 DNA reads as TGCAGCGTTGATGTTGCTAGCGAGGACGAGCAGTACTTC.

The rearrangement links TRBV18 to TRBJ2-7; 9 bases line up with TRBD1. J gave up 3 bases and V 4 bases, and 1 base lay outside the gene matches. The CDR3 is 13 residues long. Germline V gives CDR1 KGHSH, CDR2 LQKENI. The CDR3: CASSRDRDYEQYF. As DNA, the CDR3 is TGTGCCAGCTCACGGGACAGGGACTACGAGCAGTACTTC.

This chain connects TRBV2 to TRBJ2-3; no reliable D call. V was trimmed by 0 bases and J by 7 bases, leaving 11 bases between them. The length of the CDR3 is 14 residues. Germline assignment: CDR1 SNHLY and CDR2 FYNNEI. The CDR3, as DNA: TGTGCCAGCAGTGAAGCGGATGAGGTGTATACGCAGTATTTT. Its protein is CASSEADEVYTQYF.

The chain couples TRBV6-2 or TRBV6-3 to TRBJ2-7; D may be TRBD1 or TRBD2 (5 bases each). CDR3 size: 15 residues. Germline CDR1 is MNHEY and CDR2 is SVGEGT. Trimming shortened V by 11 bases and J by 5 bases, and 25 bases separated the two germline ends. The CDR3 is CAAEGPEQFSHEQYF. The CDR3 DNA follows: TGTGCCGCCGAGGGACCGGAACAATTCAGTCACGAGCAGTACTTC.

This clonotype was recorded only once. The chain carries TRBV24-1 and TRBJ2-2; D gene uncertain. Deletions cut 9 bases from V and 7 bases from J, with 11 bases between. The germline V gene encodes CDR1 KGHDR and CDR2 SFDVKD. The CDR3 runs to 12 residues. The CDR3 nucleotides read TGTGCCACCTATGGACCCCACGGGGAGCTGTTTTTT. Translation: CATYGPHGELFF.

The chain links TRBV7-8 to TRBJ1-6; a weak D match, TRBD1 (5 bases). Germline loops: CDR1 SGHVS, CDR2 FQNEAQ. V was pared by 0 bases and J by 9 bases, with 9 bases between. This CDR3 is built from 14 residues. The CDR3 sequence: CASSLAGEGSPLHF. The CDR3 DNA is TGTGCCAGCAGCTTAGCGGGGGAGGGTTCACCCCTCCACTTT.

The table lists this clonotype with a count of one. The CDR3 sequence: CAWSQSGKWDEQYF. CDR3 sequence (DNA): TGTGCCTGGAGCCAGTCAGGCAAGTGGGACGAGCAGTACTTC. The chain links TRBV30 to TRBJ2-7, with D unclear. V lost 3 bases and J lost 5, with 17 bases in between. The CDR3 spans 14 residues. Per germline, CDR1 GTSNPN and CDR2 SVGIG (reference sequence).

The rearrangement links TRBV5-6 to TRBJ1-4; D is unclear. The CDR3 loop spans 13 amino acids. Trimming shortened V by 0 bases and J by 9 bases, and 9 bases separated the two germline ends. The germline V gene has CDR1 SGHDT and CDR2 YYEEEE. The CDR3 sequence: CASSLGMKQKLFF. In DNA form, the CDR3 reads TGTGCCAGCAGCTTGGGGATGAAACAAAAACTGTTTTTT.

The chain couples TRBV27 to TRBJ1-6; 7 positions match TRBD1. This CDR3 contains 16 residues. CDR1 and CDR2 from the germline V gene are MNHEY and SMNVEV (reference sequence). The V segment lost 3 bases and the J segment 7 bases; nucleotides outside the gene matches: 9. CDR3 loop: CASSFVAGGLNSPLHF. DNA for the CDR3: TGTGCCAGCAGTTTTGTTGCAGGGGGTTTAAATTCACCCCTCCACTTT.

The genes are TRBV24-1 and TRBJ2-1; no clear D gene. The CDR3 consists of 13 residues. CDR1 and CDR2 (germline): KGHDR, SFDVKD. V lost 4 bases and J 8 bases, leaving 11 bases between the germline ends. The CDR3 protein is CATSDSIRDEQFF. CDR3 coding DNA: TGTGCCACCAGTGACAGCATCAGAGATGAGCAGTTCTTC.

The chain links TRBV14 to TRBJ2-1, with 9 positions matching TRBD2. J gave up 3 bases and V 4 bases, and 4 bases lay outside the gene matches. Germline CDR1 SGHDN, CDR2 FVKESK. The CDR3 has 15 amino acids. The CDR3 nucleotides read TGTGCCAGCAGCCCGCTAGCGGGAAACTACAATGAGCAGTTCTTC. Residues: CASSPLAGNYNEQFF.

The rearrangement joins TRBV20-1 to TRBJ2-7, with unresolved D. V was clipped by 5 bases and J by 0 bases, with 11 bases between them. This CDR3 spans 13 amino acids. Germline V gene sequence: CDR1 DFQATT, CDR2 SNEGSKA (reference sequence). The CDR3 sequence is CSAGGRSSYEQYF. DNA of the CDR3: TGCAGTGCTGGCGGCAGGTCCTCCTACGAGCAGTACTTC.